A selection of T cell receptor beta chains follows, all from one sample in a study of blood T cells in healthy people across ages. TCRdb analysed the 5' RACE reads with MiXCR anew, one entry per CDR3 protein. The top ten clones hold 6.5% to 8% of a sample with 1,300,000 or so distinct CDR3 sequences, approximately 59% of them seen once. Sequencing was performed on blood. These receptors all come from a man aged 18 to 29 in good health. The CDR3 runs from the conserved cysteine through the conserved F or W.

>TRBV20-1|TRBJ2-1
CSASPVTSGIYNEQFF
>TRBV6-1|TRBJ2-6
CASSEDPGSGANVLTF
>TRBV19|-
CASSAGALGTQYF
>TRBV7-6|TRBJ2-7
CASILGISYEQYF
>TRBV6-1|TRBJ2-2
CASPRLAGRVEELFF
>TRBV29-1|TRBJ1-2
CSTPDRVNYGYTF
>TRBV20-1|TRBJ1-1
CIGTGNTEAFF
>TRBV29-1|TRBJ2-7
CSARLAGQYEQYF
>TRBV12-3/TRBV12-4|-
CASMVQAETQYF
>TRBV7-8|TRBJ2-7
CASSLEASHYEQYF
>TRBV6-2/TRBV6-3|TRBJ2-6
CASSYYGVLTF
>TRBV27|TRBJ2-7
CASSLYTGTAHSYEQYF
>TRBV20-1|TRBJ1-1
CSARDDRGTAFF
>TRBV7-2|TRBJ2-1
CASSGGGPSYNEQFF
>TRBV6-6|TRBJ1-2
CASEKARQDSVDGYTF
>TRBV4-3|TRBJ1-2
CASSQDSRGEFSYTF
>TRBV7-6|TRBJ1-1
CASSTETGNTEAFF
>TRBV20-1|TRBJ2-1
CSATVSGGDYNEQFF
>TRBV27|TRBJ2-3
CASSFSGTGSTDTQYF
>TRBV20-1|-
CSARIPGVNEQYF
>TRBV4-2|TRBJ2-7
CASSHLTSGTYEQYF
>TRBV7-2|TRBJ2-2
CASSLESVGLNTVELFF
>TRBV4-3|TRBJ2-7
CASSQDSSDRAYEQYF
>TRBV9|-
CASSVESAFSGYEQYF
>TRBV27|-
CASSSGLAYEQYF
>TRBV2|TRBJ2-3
CASSVQRGTDTQYF
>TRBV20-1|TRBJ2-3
CSARTSRAYTDTQYF
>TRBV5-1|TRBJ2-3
CASSPLLITDTQYF
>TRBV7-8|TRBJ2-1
CASSIRSGTGNNEQFF
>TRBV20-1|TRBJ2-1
CSARQWASPDNEQFF
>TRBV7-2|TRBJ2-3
CASSHPSWRDYADTQYF
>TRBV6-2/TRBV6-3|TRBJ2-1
CASSSSSGGGHEQFF